This T cell receptor beta chain stems from a study of T cell responses to AZD1222 COVID-19 vaccine. Study-level points and caveats: White British donors predominated, females outnumbered males, and clonal diversity was possibly underestimated. Researchers took repertoire samples only after the peak T cell response had come. Two doses of AZD1222 preceded a rise in Spike-specific TCR breadth and depth.

The CDR3 spans 12 residues. Per germline, CDR1 SGHDT and CDR2 YYEEEE. The V and J ends lost 5 bases and 7 bases, in that order; junction bases with no gene match: 3. Of note for this clone: Its antigen is not known.

The assay was immunoSEQ multiplex PCR, and TCRdb's table has in-frame clones only and misses some. The sample yields 120,000 or so clones, 80% to 95% seen once. Sequences were derived from peripheral blood, sampled 28 days after the second dose of the MenACWY control vaccine. The J gene is TRBJ1-1, the V gene TRBV5-6; 9 nucleotides agree with TRBD1. The source is an adult who received the MenACWY meningococcal vaccine as a control. The CDR3 DNA reads as TGTGCCAGCAGATACAGGGGGCTTGAAGCTTTCTTT. This sequence encodes CASRYRGLEAFF.